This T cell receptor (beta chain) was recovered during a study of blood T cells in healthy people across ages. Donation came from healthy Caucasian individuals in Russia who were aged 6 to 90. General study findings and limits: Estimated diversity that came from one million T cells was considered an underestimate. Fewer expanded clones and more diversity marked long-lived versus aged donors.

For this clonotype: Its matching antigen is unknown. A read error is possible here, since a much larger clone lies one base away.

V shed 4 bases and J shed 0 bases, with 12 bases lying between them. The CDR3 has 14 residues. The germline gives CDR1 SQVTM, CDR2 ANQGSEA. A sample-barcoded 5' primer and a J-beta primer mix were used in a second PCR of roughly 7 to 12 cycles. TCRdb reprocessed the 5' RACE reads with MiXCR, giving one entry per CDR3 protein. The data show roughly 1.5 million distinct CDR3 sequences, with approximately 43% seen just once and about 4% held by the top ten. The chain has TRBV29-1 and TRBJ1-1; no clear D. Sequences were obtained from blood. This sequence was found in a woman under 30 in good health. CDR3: CSVGGGPLNTEAFF. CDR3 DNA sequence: TGCAGCGTTGGCGGAGGACCCCTGAACACTGAAGCTTTCTTT.